One sample yielded the 23 T cell receptor beta chains listed below, sequenced in a study of blood T cell repertoires in COVID-19. The repertoire was sequenced with immunoSEQ multiplex PCR; TCRdb's copy has only in-frame clones and lacks some. This table holds 140,000 or so clones, under 90% found once. Sequenced sample: PBMCs or T cells enriched from blood (not recorded which). Receptors originate from a young woman who had been exposed to COVID-19.

The sample holds a few counts of this clone. CDR3 nucleotides: TGTGCCAGTAGTATGACAGTTGTGAAGCCCCTCCACTTT. Encoded protein: CASSMTVVKPLHF. The rearrangement joins TRBV19 to TRBJ1-6; a weak D match, TRBD1 (5 bases). Trimming left V 3 bases short and J 13 bases short, with 13 bases between. The CDR3 spans 13 residues. CDR1 and CDR2 (germline): LNHDA, SQIVND (reference sequence).

The rearrangement joins TRBV30 to TRBJ1-5, with a possible D match to TRBD1 (5 bases). CDR3 length equals 14 residues. V lost 3 bases, J lost 6 bases, and 15 bases lay in between. CDR1 GTSNPN and CDR2 SVGIG come from the germline V gene (reference sequence). CDR3 sequence (DNA): TGTGCCTGGAGCGTATATCAGGGTGCTCAGCCCCAGCATTTT. Residues: CAWSVYQGAQPQHF.

This clone occurred a few times. V gene TRBV7-9 combines with J gene TRBJ2-1; 14 bases match TRBD2. V was pared by 5 bases and J by 6 bases, with 3 bases of the junction left unmatched. Germline V CDR1 and CDR2: SEHNR, FQNEAQ (reference sequence). The CDR3 has 15 amino acids. CDR3 bases: TGTGCCAGCAGCAAGACTAGCGGGAGGGCCAATGAGCAGTTCTTC. Its translation is CASSKTSGRANEQFF.

This chain links TRBV9 with TRBJ2-1, with TRBD1 as a possible D gene (5 bases). Trimming removed 3 bases from V and 0 bases from J, with 13 bases in between. This CDR3 has 16 residues. The germline CDR1 and CDR2 sequences are SGDLS and YYNGEE. This chain's CDR3 is CASSEPRESSYNEQFF. The DNA for the CDR3 is TGTGCCAGCAGCGAGCCCAGGGAAAGCTCCTACAATGAGCAGTTCTTC.

This chain joins TRBV7-2 and TRBJ1-5, with no clear D. The V and J ends lost 5 bases and 2 bases respectively, with 4 bases between them. Looked up from germline, CDR1 is SGHTA and CDR2 is FQGNSA. The CDR3 contains 12 residues. The CDR3 is CASSTGNQPQHF. For the CDR3, the DNA is TGTGCCAGCAGCACAGGCAATCAGCCCCAGCATTTT. Based on the CDR3 plus reference TRBV7-2 and TRBJ1-5, the full variable domain is GAGVSQSPSNKVTEKGKDVELRCDPISGHTALYWYRQSLGQGLEFLIYFQGNSAPDKSGLPSDRFSAERTGGSVSTLTIQRTQQEDSAVYLCASSTGNQPQHFGDGTRLSIL.

This clone has just a few counts. The chain joins TRBV9 to TRBJ2-2; D is perhaps TRBD1 (5 bases). Germline V CDR1 and CDR2: SGDLS, YYNGEE. V lost 3 bases, J lost 4 bases, and 13 bases lay in between. The CDR3 runs 15 residues. In nucleotides, the CDR3 is TGTGCCAGCAGCGGTCCTAGTGGGGCCACCGGGGAGCTGTTTTTT. This gives the protein CASSGPSGATGELFF. The full variable domain, with the rest looked up from reference TRBV9 and TRBJ2-2, is DSGVTQTPKHLITATGQRVTLRCSPRSGDLSVYWYQQSLDQGLQFLIQYYNGEERAKGNILERFSAQQFPDLHSELNLSSLELGDSALYFCASSGPSGATGELFFGEGSRLTVL.

V usage is TRBV19 and J usage is TRBJ2-1; D uncertain. CDR1 is LNHDA and CDR2 is SQIVND in the germline V gene (reference sequence). The CDR3 covers 12 residues. The V and J ends lost 5 bases and 7 bases respectively, with 9 bases between them. The CDR3 DNA reads TGTGCCAGTAGTTCCGGCGGTAATGAGCAGTTCTTC. Translated, it gives CASSSGGNEQFF.

This chain links TRBV19 with TRBJ2-1; 9 nucleotides match TRBD2. The CDR3 is 15 residues long. Germline V CDR1 and CDR2: LNHDA, SQIVND (reference sequence). V shed 6 bases, J shed 8 bases, and the junction held 11 bases outside the gene matches. CDR3: CASSHGAGGPHEQFF. The CDR3 nucleotides are TGTGCCAGTAGCCACGGGGCGGGAGGGCCCCATGAGCAGTTCTTC.

This clone was found a few times. The chain has TRBV4-2 and TRBJ1-5; perhaps TRBD1 as D (5 bases). Germline values: CDR1 LGHNA, CDR2 YNFKEQ. V lost 0 bases to trimming and J lost 2 bases, with 5 bases between them. The CDR3 loop spans 14 amino acids. In DNA, the CDR3 is TGTGCCAGCAGCCAAGACAGGGGCAATCAGCCCCAGCATTTT. Protein: CASSQDRGNQPQHF.

The chain is built from TRBV7-3 and TRBJ2-5; D perhaps matches TRBD2 (5 bases). V was shortened by 5 bases and J by 7 bases, with 14 bases between the two germline ends. The CDR3 totals 13 residues. Germline V CDR1 and CDR2: SGHTA, FQGTGA. The CDR3 sequence: CASSRDYFGTQYF. The CDR3 DNA reads as TGTGCCAGCAGCCGAGACTACTTCGGGACCCAGTACTTC.

The CDR3 protein is CASSRSGMRETQYF. The CDR3 nucleotides are TGTGCCAGCAGCCGGTCGGGGATGCGAGAGACCCAGTACTTC. V usage is TRBV11-3 and J usage is TRBJ2-5; weak D call: TRBD2 (5 bases). The CDR3 is 14 amino acids. Germline-derived CDR1 and CDR2 are SGHNT and YENEEA. V gave up 5 bases and J gave up 4 bases, with 14 bases separating them.

In its sample, this clone was seen a few times. In DNA form, the CDR3 reads TGTGCCAGCACACCCAGGGGGGCGGGTGAAGCTTTCTTT. Its protein product is CASTPRGAGEAFF. This chain links TRBV2 with TRBJ1-1; TRBD1 matches at 7 bases. The CDR3 length is 13 residues. J lost 7 bases, V lost 7 bases, and 9 bases had no gene match. The germline V gene has CDR1 SNHLY and CDR2 FYNNEI.

The chain uses TRBV24-1 and TRBJ2-2, with 9 nucleotides matching TRBD1. Germline CDR1 and CDR2: KGHDR and SFDVKD. The CDR3 spans 16 residues. The V and J ends lost 1 base and 4 bases, in that order; junction bases with no gene match: 3. The CDR3 DNA sequence: TGTGCCACCAGTGATTTCGGACAGGGGATCACCGGGGAGCTGTTTTTT. Encoded protein: CATSDFGQGITGELFF.

The chain employs TRBV2 and TRBJ1-5, with 9 positions matching TRBD1. This CDR3 is built from 14 residues. From germline, CDR1 is SNHLY and CDR2 FYNNEI. V was clipped by 7 bases and J by 6 bases; unmatched bases: 7. CDR3 sequence: CASMEGQGVQPQHF. DNA for the CDR3: TGTGCCAGCATGGAGGGACAGGGAGTTCAGCCCCAGCATTTT.

The chain is built from TRBV7-9 and TRBJ1-5; D remains unclear. This CDR3 comprises 13 residues. Germline V gives CDR1 SEHNR, CDR2 FQNEAQ (reference sequence). V lost 5 bases and J lost 3, with 8 bases in between. CDR3 sequence (DNA): TGTGCCAGCAGCCGGGATTTCAATCAGCCCCAGCATTTT. It yields the protein CASSRDFNQPQHF.

The chain is built from TRBV30 and TRBJ2-5; tentatively, D is TRBD2 (6 bases). Trimming cost V 2 bases and J 5 bases, with 21 bases left between them. This CDR3 contains 16 residues. From germline, CDR1 is GTSNPN and CDR2 SVGIG (reference sequence). The CDR3 spells CAWSRFTSGVGETQYF. CDR3 bases: TGTGCCTGGAGTAGGTTTACGTCGGGGGTGGGCGAGACCCAGTACTTC.

The rearrangement uses TRBV25-1 and TRBJ2-7, with D possibly matching TRBD1 (6 bases). V was pared by 9 bases and J by 1 base, with 16 bases between. There are 14 residues in the CDR3. CDR1 MGHDK and CDR2 SYGVNS come from the germline V gene. The CDR3 bases are TGTGCCAGTCGGACGGGACACACTTCCTACGAGCAGTACTTC. Translation gives CASRTGHTSYEQYF.

This clone has only a few counts. CDR3: CASSLAGGRHEQYF. DNA of the CDR3: TGTGCCAGCAGCTTAGCGGGAGGTCGGCACGAGCAGTACTTC. The rearrangement uses TRBV11-3 and TRBJ2-7, with TRBD2 matching 7 bases. V lost 1 base and J lost 5; bases outside the gene matches: 5. This CDR3 has 14 residues. Looked up from germline, CDR1 is SGHNT and CDR2 is YENEEA.

In this sample, this clone turned up once. The V and J genes are TRBV10-1 and TRBJ2-7; maybe TRBD1 (6 bases). The V and J ends lost 3 bases and 6 bases respectively, with 15 bases between them. The length of the CDR3 is 14 residues. The germline V gene has CDR1 WNHNN and CDR2 SYGVQD (reference sequence). In nucleotides, the CDR3 is TGCGCCAGCAGTGAAGACAGGCTCGGGGCCGAGCAGTACTTC. Translation gives CASSEDRLGAEQYF.

V usage is TRBV7-3 and J usage is TRBJ2-1; TRBD1 aligns across 7 bases. The CDR3 is 14 amino acids. The V gene's germline CDR1 is SGHTA and CDR2 FQGTGA. The junction had 8 bases not matched to a gene; V was cut back by 3 bases and J by 9 bases. CDR3 sequence reads: CASSFDRQGSEQFF. The CDR3 DNA sequence: TGTGCCAGCAGCTTTGATCGACAGGGCAGTGAGCAGTTCTTC.

This clone has more than one count but fewer than ten. The chain couples TRBV19 to TRBJ2-3; D possibly corresponds to TRBD2 (6 bases). The ends were cut back, 6 bases at V and 1 base at J, with 8 bases in the middle. Germline values: CDR1 LNHDA, CDR2 SQIVND (reference sequence). The CDR3 extends over 13 amino acids. The CDR3 nucleotides read TGTGCCAGTAGCGGGAGACGCACAGATACGCAGTATTTT. Translating it yields CASSGRRTDTQYF.

This clone was detected only once. The rearrangement uses TRBV7-9 and TRBJ1-1, with 7 bases that match TRBD1. Germline assignment: CDR1 SEHNR and CDR2 FQNEAQ (reference sequence). V shed 6 bases, J shed 6 bases, and the junction held 13 bases outside the gene matches. The CDR3 is 15 residues long. CDR3 loop: CASRVFGTASSEAFF. For the CDR3, the DNA is TGTGCCAGCAGAGTTTTTGGGACAGCGAGCTCTGAAGCTTTCTTT.

The V call is TRBV18, the J call TRBJ1-5; no clear D gene. This CDR3 comprises 14 residues. Germline CDR1 is KGHSH and CDR2 is LQKENI. The V and J ends lost 1 base and 0 bases respectively, with 4 bases between them. The CDR3 loop reads CASSPQSSNQPQHF. The CDR3 DNA reads as TGTGCCAGCTCACCACAGAGTAGCAATCAGCCCCAGCATTTT.